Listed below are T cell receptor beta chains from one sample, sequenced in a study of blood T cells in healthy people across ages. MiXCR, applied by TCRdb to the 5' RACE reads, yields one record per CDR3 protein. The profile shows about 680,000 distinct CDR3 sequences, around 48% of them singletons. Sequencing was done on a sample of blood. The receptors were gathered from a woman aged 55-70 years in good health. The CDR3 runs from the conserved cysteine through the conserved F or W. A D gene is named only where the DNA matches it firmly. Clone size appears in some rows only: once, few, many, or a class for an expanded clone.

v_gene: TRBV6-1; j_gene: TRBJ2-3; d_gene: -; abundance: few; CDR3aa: CASARDGLTNTQYF; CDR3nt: TGTGCCAGCGCTAGGGACGGACTCACGAATACGCAGTATTTT
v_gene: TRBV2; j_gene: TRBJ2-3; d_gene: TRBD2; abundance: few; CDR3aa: CASSQGLAGSDTQYF; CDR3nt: TGTGCCAGCAGCCAGGGACTAGCGGGATCTGATACGCAGTATTTT
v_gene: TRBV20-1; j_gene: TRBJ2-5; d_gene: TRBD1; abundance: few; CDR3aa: CSARYWLGQGGETQYF; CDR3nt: TGCAGTGCTAGATACTGGCTGGGACAGGGAGGGGAGACCCAGTACTTC
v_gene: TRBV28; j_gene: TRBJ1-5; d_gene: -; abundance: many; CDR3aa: CASSIPKTGSQPQHF; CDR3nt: TGTGCCAGCAGTATACCAAAGACAGGTTCTCAGCCCCAGCATTTT
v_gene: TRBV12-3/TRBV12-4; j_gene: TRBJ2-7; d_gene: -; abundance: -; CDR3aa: CASNSGLHSYEQYF; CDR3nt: TGTGCCAGCAACTCGGGACTGCACTCCTACGAGCAGTACTTC
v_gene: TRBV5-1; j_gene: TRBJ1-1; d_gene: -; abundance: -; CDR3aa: CASSSEGFTEAFF; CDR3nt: TGCGCCAGCAGCTCCGAGGGGTTCACTGAAGCTTTCTTT
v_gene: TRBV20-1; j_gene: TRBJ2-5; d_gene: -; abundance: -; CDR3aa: CSAREALDRKETQYF; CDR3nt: TGCAGTGCCAGAGAGGCGTTGGACAGAAAAGAGACCCAGTACTTC
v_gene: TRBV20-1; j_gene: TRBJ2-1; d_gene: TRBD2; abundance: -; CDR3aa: CSARGASGDSYNEQFF; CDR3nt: TGCAGTGCTAGAGGAGCTAGCGGGGACTCCTACAATGAGCAGTTCTTC
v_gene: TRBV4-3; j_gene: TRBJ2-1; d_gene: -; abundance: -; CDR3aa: CASSPKTEGEQFF; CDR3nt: TGCGCCAGCAGCCCCAAAACCGAAGGGGAGCAGTTCTTC
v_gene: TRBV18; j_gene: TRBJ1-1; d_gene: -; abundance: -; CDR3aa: CASSDGGRNTEAFF; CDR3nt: TGTGCCAGCTCCGACGGGGGGAGGAACACTGAAGCTTTCTTT
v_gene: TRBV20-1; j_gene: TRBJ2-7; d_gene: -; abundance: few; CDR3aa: CSAKKDPLAEQYF; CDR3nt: TGCAGTGCGAAGAAGGACCCACTAGCCGAGCAGTACTTC
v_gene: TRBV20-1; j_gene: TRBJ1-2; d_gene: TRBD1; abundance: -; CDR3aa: CAQLGRGKYTF; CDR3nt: TGCGCACAGCTGGGCAGGGGGAAATACACCTTC
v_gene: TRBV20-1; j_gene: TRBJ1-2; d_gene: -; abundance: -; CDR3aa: CSARDSGSYNYGYTF; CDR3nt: TGCAGTGCTAGAGATTCCGGGTCGTATAACTATGGCTACACCTTC
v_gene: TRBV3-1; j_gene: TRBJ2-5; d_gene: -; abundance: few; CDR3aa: CASSQGPQSRETQYF; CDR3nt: TGTGCCAGCAGCCAAGGGCCCCAGTCGAGAGAGACCCAGTACTTC
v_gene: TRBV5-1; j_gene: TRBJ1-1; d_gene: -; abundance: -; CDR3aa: CASSPVGAGTEVFF; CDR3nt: -
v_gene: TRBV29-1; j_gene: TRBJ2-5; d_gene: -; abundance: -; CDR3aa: CSVAGTQETQYF; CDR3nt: TGCAGCGTCGCGGGAACCCAAGAGACCCAGTACTTC
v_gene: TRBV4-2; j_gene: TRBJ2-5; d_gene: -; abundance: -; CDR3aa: CVSSQGIQKETQYF; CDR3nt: TGTGTCAGCAGCCAAGGTATACAGAAAGAGACCCAGTACTTC
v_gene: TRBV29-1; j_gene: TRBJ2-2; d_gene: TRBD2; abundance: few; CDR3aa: CSSRREGTGELFF; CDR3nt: TGCAGCTCACGACGGGAGGGGACCGGGGAGCTGTTTTTT
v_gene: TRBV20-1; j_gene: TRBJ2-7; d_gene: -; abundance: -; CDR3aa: CSARDRVRPYEQYF; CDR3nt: TGCAGTGCTAGAGACAGGGTTAGACCCTACGAGCAGTACTTC
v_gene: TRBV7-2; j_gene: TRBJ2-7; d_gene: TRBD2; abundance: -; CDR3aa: CASSNGLAGAYEQYF; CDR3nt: TGTGCCAGCAGCAACGGACTAGCGGGAGCCTACGAGCAGTACTTC
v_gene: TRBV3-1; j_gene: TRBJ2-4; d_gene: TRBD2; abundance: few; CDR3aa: CASSQLAREQYF; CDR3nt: TGTGCCAGCAGCCAGCTAGCGCGGGAGCAGTACTTC
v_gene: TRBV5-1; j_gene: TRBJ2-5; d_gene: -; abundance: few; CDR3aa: CASSAGRTEETQYF; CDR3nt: TGCGCCAGCAGCGCCGGACGGACAGAAGAGACCCAGTACTTC
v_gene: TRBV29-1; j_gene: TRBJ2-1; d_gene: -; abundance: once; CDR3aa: CSVCRGGLHNEQFF; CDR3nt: TGCAGCGTTTGCAGGGGCGGGTTGCACAATGAGCAGTTCTTC
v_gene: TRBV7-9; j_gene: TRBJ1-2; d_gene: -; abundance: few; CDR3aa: CASSLSIDYGYTF; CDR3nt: TGTGCCAGCAGCTTAAGTATTGACTATGGCTACACCTTC
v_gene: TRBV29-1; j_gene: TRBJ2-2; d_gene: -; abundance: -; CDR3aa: CSVGYSLTGELFF; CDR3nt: TGCAGCGTTGGATACAGTCTTACCGGGGAGCTGTTTTTT
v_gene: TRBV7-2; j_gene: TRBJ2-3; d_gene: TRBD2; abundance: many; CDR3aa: CASSLGLAGGRDTQYF; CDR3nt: TGTGCCAGCAGCTTAGGACTAGCGGGAGGGAGAGATACGCAGTATTTT
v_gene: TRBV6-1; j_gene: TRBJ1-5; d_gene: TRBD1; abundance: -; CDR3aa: CASSEGQGLRPQHF; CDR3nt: TGTGCCAGCAGTGAAGGACAGGGCCTTCGGCCCCAGCATTTT
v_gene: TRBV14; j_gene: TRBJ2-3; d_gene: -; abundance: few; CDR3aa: CASSQQAGDTQYF; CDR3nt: TGTGCCAGCAGCCAGCAGGCAGGAGATACGCAGTATTTT
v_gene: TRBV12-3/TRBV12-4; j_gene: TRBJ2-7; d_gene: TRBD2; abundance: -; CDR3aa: CADSLGLAGASSYNEQYF; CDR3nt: TGTGCCGACAGTTTGGGACTAGCGGGAGCGAGCTCCTACAATGAGCAGTACTTC
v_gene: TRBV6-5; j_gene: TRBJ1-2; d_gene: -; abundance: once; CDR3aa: CASSYSRGFGYTF; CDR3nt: TGTGCCAGCAGTTACTCTAGGGGTTTCGGCTACACCTTC
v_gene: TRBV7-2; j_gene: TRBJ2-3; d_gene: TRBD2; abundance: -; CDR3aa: CASSLRPLTSGISTDTQYF; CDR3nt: TGTGCCAGCAGCTTAAGACCGTTGACTAGCGGGATTAGCACAGATACGCAGTATTTT
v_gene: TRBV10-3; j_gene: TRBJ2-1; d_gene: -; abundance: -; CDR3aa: CATSLEGARSYNEQFF; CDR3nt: TGTGCCACGAGTTTAGAAGGCGCCCGTTCCTACAATGAGCAGTTCTTC
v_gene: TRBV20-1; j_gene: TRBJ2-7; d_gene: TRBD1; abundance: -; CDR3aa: CSAADRGLYEQYF; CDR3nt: TGCAGTGCAGCGGACAGGGGCCTATACGAGCAGTACTTC
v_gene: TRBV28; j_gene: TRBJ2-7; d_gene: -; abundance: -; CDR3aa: CASSPRQKFSYEQYF; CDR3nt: TGTGCCAGCAGCCCCAGACAGAAGTTCTCCTACGAGCAGTACTTC
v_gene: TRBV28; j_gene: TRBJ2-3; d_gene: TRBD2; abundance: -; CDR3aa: CASSRGLAEITDTQYF; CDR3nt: TGTGCCAGCAGCAGAGGACTAGCGGAAATCACAGATACGCAGTATTTT
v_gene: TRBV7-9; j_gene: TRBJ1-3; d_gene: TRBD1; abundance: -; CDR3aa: CASQQGDFSGNTIYF; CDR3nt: TGTGCCAGCCAACAGGGGGACTTCTCTGGAAACACCATATATTTT
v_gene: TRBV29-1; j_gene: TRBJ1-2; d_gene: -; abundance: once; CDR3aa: CSVRAGIEPRGYTF; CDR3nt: TGCAGCGTTAGAGCCGGGATAGAACCTCGAGGCTACACCTTC
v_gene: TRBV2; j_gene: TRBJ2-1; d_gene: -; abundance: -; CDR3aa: CASKLGSYNEQFF; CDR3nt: TGTGCCAGCAAGCTAGGCTCCTACAATGAGCAGTTCTTC
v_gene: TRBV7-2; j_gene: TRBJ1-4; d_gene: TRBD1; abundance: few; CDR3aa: CASSFNRGQEKLFF; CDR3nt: TGTGCCAGCAGCTTTAACAGGGGGCAGGAAAAACTGTTTTTT
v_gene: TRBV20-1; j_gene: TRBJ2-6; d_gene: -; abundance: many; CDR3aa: CSAMGDSGANVLTF; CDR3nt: TGCAGTGCTATGGGCGACTCTGGGGCCAACGTCCTGACTTTC